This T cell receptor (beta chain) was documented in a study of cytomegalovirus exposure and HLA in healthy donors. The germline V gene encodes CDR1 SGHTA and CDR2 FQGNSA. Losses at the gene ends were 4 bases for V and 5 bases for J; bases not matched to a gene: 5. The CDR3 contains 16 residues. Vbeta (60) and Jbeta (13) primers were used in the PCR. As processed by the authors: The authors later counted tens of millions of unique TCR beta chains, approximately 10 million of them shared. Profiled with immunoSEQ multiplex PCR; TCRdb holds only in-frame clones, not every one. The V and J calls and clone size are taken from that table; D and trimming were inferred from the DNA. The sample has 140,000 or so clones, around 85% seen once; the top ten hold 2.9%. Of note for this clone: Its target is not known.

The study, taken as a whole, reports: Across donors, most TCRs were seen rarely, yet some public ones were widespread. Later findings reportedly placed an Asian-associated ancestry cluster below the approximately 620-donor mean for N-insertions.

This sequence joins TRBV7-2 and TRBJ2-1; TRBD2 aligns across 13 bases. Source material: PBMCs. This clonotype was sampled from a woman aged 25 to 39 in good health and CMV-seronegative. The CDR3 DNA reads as TGTGCCAGCAGCTCGCCGACTAGCGGGAGGCACAATGAGCAGTTCTTC. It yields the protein CASSSPTSGRHNEQFF.